This T cell receptor (beta chain) was observed in a study of T cell repertoires in cytomegalovirus infection. As for the study in general: Recently identified HLA-C-restricted and well-studied HLA-B-restricted CMV epitopes were used. Signatures in public TCR beta sequences pointed to both CMV infection and matching HLA type.

As for this clonotype: The antigen remains undetermined.

Broader study findings: HLA-C-restricted CMV-specific TCR beta clonotypes prevailed in the ex vivo response. Cumulative frequency of public TCR beta families picked out carriers of CMV plus the relevant HLA.

In TCRdb, the reads were re-called with MiXCR into one record per CDR3 protein. The sample lists about 900,000 distinct CDR3 sequences; 30% to 40% were seen once. The sequences come from cultured CD8+ T cells from PBMCs, collected from culture after CMV antigen stimulation. This TCR was recovered from a human donor in good health (CMV status not recorded). Some clones in this sample may be carry-over from other donors' samples.

The CDR3 coding sequence is TGTGCCAGCAGCTTCTCTACAGGGGGGAGTTCACCCCTCCACTTT. Its translation is CASSFSTGGSSPLHF. The chain has TRBV7-2 and TRBJ1-6, with 8 bases fitting TRBD1. J was trimmed by 9 bases and V by 3 bases; bases with no gene match: 7. Germline CDR1 reads SGHTA; CDR2 reads FQGNSA. The CDR3 extends over 15 amino acids. The whole variable domain, remainder taken from reference TRBV7-2 and TRBJ1-6, is GAGVSQSPSNKVTEKGKDVELRCDPISGHTALYWYRQSLGQGLEFLIYFQGNSAPDKSGLPSDRFSAERTGGSVSTLTIQRTQQEDSAVYLCASSFSTGGSSPLHFGNGTRLTVT.